This TCR beta chain originates from a study of cytotoxic CD8 clonotypes in ibrutinib-treated CLL. Overall study: Partial responses numbered some 24 and complete responses 2; after a median approximately 70 months, about 15 stayed remitted and approximately 12 progressed. Collecting the response samples happened after a median around twelve months of treatment, with a range of 6 to 36.

Study-level points and caveats: Clonality (at baseline) was higher than in age-matched healthy donors and tracked circulating CD8+ T-cell counts.

Assay used: immunoSEQ multiplex PCR; TCRdb lists only in-frame clones, some missing. The repertoire has nearly 300,000 clones, around 76% of them found once; the top ten carry about 5.8%. CDR1 and CDR2 (germline): MNHEY, SVGAGI. V lost 2 bases and J lost 2, with 10 bases in between. The CDR3 sequence is 14 residues long. Turning to this clone: Its antigen is undetermined.

The chain links TRBV6-5 to TRBJ2-7; TRBD2 might be the D (6 bases). The material sequenced was PBMCs, taken at disease progression, from a patient treated with ibrutinib. The sequence came from a human donor with chronic lymphocytic leukemia. CDR3 region: CASSYGEAPYEQYF. The CDR3 DNA reads TGTGCCAGCAGTTACGGGGAGGCTCCCTACGAGCAGTACTTC.